This T cell receptor beta chain derives from a study of blood T cell repertoires in COVID-19. Study as a whole: COVID-19 samples from acute and convalescent phases originated in the United States, Italy and Spain. Sources were T cells, B-cell-depleted T cells, or PBMCs; the material itself was cDNA or gDNA.

Per the germline V gene, CDR1 is SGHTA and CDR2 is FQGTGA. This CDR3 region has 13 residues. V shed 4 bases, J shed 4 bases, and the junction held 2 bases outside the gene matches. In the original workflow: Amplification with reference gene primers provided the estimates of nucleated cell counts. Only in-frame clones appear in the TCRdb table, and some are missing; sequencing was by immunoSEQ multiplex PCR. The V and J calls and clone size are taken from that table; D and trimming were inferred from the DNA. The data hold under 350,000 clones, with around nine tenths observed a single time. The genes are TRBV7-3 and TRBJ1-2; 8 bases are a match to TRBD1. The source of this sequence is a man aged 35-49 years with acute or convalescent COVID-19. Sequences were obtained from peripheral blood. Written as DNA, the CDR3 is TGTGCCAGCAGCTCCGGACAGGGCTATGGCTACACCTTC. This gives the protein CASSSGQGYGYTF.